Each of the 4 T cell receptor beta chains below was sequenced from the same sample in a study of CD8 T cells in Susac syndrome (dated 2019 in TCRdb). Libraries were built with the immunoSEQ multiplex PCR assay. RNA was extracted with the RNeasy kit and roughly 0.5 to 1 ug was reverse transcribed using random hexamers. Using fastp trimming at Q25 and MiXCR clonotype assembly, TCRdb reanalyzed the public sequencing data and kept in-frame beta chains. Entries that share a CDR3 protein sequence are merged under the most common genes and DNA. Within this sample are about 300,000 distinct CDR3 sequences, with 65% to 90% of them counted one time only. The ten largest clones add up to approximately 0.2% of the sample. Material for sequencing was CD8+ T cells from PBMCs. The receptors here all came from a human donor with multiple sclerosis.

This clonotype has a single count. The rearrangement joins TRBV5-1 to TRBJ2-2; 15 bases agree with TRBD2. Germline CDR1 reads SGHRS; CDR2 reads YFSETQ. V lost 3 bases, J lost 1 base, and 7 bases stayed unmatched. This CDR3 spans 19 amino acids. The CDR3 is CASSSSGTSGGRNTGELFF. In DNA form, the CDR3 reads TGCGCCAGCAGCTCCTCCGGGACTAGCGGGGGGCGGAACACCGGGGAGCTGTTTTTT.

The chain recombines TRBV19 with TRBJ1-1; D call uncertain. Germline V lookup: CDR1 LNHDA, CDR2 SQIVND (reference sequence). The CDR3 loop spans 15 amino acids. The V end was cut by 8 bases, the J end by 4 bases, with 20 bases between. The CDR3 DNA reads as TGTGCCAGTCCCCCCCGCCCCCCGGGAGGCACTGAAGCTTTCTTT. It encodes CASPPRPPGGTEAFF.

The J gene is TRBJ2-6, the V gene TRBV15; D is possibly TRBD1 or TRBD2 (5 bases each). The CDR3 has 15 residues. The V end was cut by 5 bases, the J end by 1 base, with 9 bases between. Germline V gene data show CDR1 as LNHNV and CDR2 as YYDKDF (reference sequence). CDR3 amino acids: CATSPGRSGANVLTF. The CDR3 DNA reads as TGTGCCACCAGCCCAGGGAGATCTGGGGCCAACGTCCTGACTTTC.

CDR3 in amino acids: CASSDPRVPYEQYF. The CDR3 coding sequence is TGTGCCAGCAGCGACCCCAGGGTACCCTACGAGCAGTACTTC. The chain links TRBV11-1 to TRBJ2-7, with D perhaps TRBD1 (5 bases). The CDR3 runs to 14 residues. The V gene lost 5 bases and the J gene lost 2 bases, with 13 bases spanning the gap. In germline, CDR1 is SGHAT, CDR2 FQDESV (reference sequence).